One and the same sample provided the 22 T cell receptor beta chains below, sequenced in a study of PD-1 blockade in classical Hodgkin lymphoma. The data were produced by immunoSEQ multiplex PCR, yet TCRdb's version contains in-frame clones alone and is incomplete. The sample has about 5,100 clones, around two thirds seen once; the top ten hold approximately 25%. As to time point: cycle 4 day 1 (C4D1), after more than five weeks of nivolumab. There was relapse after autologous stem cell transplantation in every patient, and there was variation in brentuximab vedotin exposure. The authors enriched CD8+ T cells from thawed PBMCs via magnetic negative selection. Sample: CD8+ T cells from blood, taken before the fourth cycle of nivolumab. These receptors all stem from a human donor with classical Hodgkin lymphoma.

This clone is large (0.1 to 1%) within its sample. The gene calls are TRBV5-1 and TRBJ1-1; TRBD1 matches 10 bases. The V and J ends lost 4 bases and 5 bases, in that order; junction bases with no gene match: 14. Per germline, CDR1 SGHRS and CDR2 YFSETQ. The CDR3 runs to 17 residues. The CDR3 loop is CASSRPLTGGESTEAFF. In nucleotides, the CDR3 is TGCGCCAGCAGCCGGCCCTTGACAGGGGGCGAAAGTACTGAAGCTTTCTTT.

This clone counts as large (0.1 to 1%). V and J are TRBV7-9 and TRBJ2-1; 10 nucleotides align to TRBD2. Germline values: CDR1 SEHNR, CDR2 FQNEAQ (reference sequence). The CDR3 consists of 16 residues. V lost 1 base to trimming and J lost 5 bases; unmatched junction nucleotides: 5. The CDR3 reads CASSLGPAGGDNEQFF. DNA for the CDR3: TGTGCCAGCAGCTTAGGCCCAGCGGGAGGGGACAATGAGCAGTTCTTC. Supplemented by reference TRBV7-9 and TRBJ2-1, the full variable domain reads DTGVSQNPRHKITKRGQNVTFRCDPISEHNRLYWYRQTLGQGPEFLTYFQNEAQLEKSRLLSDRFSAERPKGSFSTLEIQRTEQGDSAMYLCASSLGPAGGDNEQFFGPGTRLTVL.

This clone is medium-sized. CDR3 coding DNA: TGTGCCAGCAGCTCAACAGGGTTCGAAGACACAGATACGCAGTATTTT. It yields the protein CASSSTGFEDTDTQYF. V usage is TRBV5-6 and J usage is TRBJ2-3; D may be TRBD1 (6 bases). Per germline, CDR1 SGHDT and CDR2 YYEEEE. The CDR3 spans 16 residues. The V end was cut by 3 bases, the J end by 2 bases, with 16 bases between.

The V and J genes are TRBV19 and TRBJ2-7; D gene ambiguous. Between the trimmed V and J ends, which lost 4 bases and 2 bases, there was a span of 3 bases. Per germline, CDR1 LNHDA and CDR2 SQIVND (reference sequence). The CDR3 has 11 residues. The CDR3, as DNA: TGTGCCAGTAGTACTCCCTACGAGCAGTACTTC. Its translation: CASSTPYEQYF. Using reference TRBV19 and TRBJ2-7 for the parts outside the CDR3, the full variable domain is DGGITQSPKYLFRKEGQNVTLSCEQNLNHDAMYWYRQDPGQGLRLIYYSQIVNDFQKGDIAEGYSVSREKKESFPLTVTSAQKNPTAFYLCASSTPYEQYFGPGTRLTVT.

The V and J genes are TRBV10-2 and TRBJ2-5; D ambiguous. Germline V gene data show CDR1 as WSHSY and CDR2 as SAAADI. Trimming left V 0 bases short and J 0 bases short, with 11 bases between. The CDR3 contains 16 residues. The CDR3 region has the DNA TGCGCCAGCAGTGAGTCAGAGTATCCGTACCAAGAGACCCAGTACTTC. Protein product: CASSESEYPYQETQYF.

This clone was seen more than once but under ten times. The rearrangement joins TRBV16 to TRBJ1-1; TRBD1 matches 7 bases. CDR3 length: 13 amino acids. V was clipped by 4 bases and J by 4 bases; unmatched bases: 3. Germline CDR1 is KGHSY and CDR2 is FQNENV. CDR3 sequence: CASSLQGSTEAFF. DNA of the CDR3: TGTGCCAGCAGCCTACAGGGGTCCACTGAAGCTTTCTTT.

This clone is medium-sized by share. V usage is TRBV2 and J usage is TRBJ2-7; possibly TRBD2 for D (5 bases). Between the trimmed V and J ends, which lost 7 bases and 4 bases, there was a span of 14 bases. Germline V CDR1 and CDR2: SNHLY, FYNNEI. The CDR3 runs to 13 residues. The CDR3 loop reads CASISRDSYEQYF. CDR3 nucleotide sequence: TGTGCCAGCATCAGCCGGGATAGTTACGAGCAGTACTTC.

This chain links TRBV6-5 with TRBJ2-2; D possibly corresponds to TRBD1 (6 bases). V was shortened by 5 bases and J by 8 bases, with 12 bases between the two germline ends. This CDR3 spans 13 amino acids. Germline V gene lookup returns CDR1 MNHEY and CDR2 SVGAGI. CDR3 nucleotide sequence: TGTGCCAGCAGTCAACAGGGATGGGGGGAGCTGTTTTTT. It encodes CASSQQGWGELFF.

This chain connects TRBV5-8 to TRBJ2-7, with 7 bases lining up with TRBD2. Germline loops: CDR1 SGHTS, CDR2 YDEGEE. The CDR3 contains 17 residues. The V and J ends lost 2 bases and 0 bases, in that order; junction bases with no gene match: 11. The DNA of the CDR3 is TGTGCCAGCAGCTTACCGGGTCGGCTAGCGGCCTCCTACGAGCAGTACTTC. As protein: CASSLPGRLAASYEQYF.

This chain uses TRBV9 with TRBJ2-2; 11 bases are shared with TRBD2. CDR1 SGDLS and CDR2 YYNGEE come from the germline V gene. The CDR3 has 16 amino acids. With 3 bases clipped from V and 6 bases from J, the junction kept 7 bases outside the gene matches. As DNA, the CDR3 is TGTGCCAGCAGCGCATTAGCGGGAGGGCCGGCCGGGGAGCTGTTTTTT. Its translation: CASSALAGGPAGELFF.

There are a few counts of this clone. The chain joins TRBV11-2 to TRBJ2-7; unclear D gene. The CDR3 is made up of 11 amino acids. Trimming pared 4 bases from V and 3 bases from J, leaving 4 bases between. Germline CDR1 and CDR2: SGHAT and FQNNGV. The CDR3 nucleotides are TGTGCCAGCAGCTCTAACTACGAGCAGTACTTC. Translated: CASSSNYEQYF. The complete variable domain, with remaining parts taken from reference TRBV11-2 and TRBJ2-7, reads EAGVAQSPRYKIIEKRQSVAFWCNPISGHATLYWYQQILGQGPKLLIQFQNNGVVDDSQLPKDRFSAERLKGVDSTLKIQPAKLEDSAVYLCASSSNYEQYFGPGTRLTVT.

The chain uses TRBV6-5 and TRBJ1-2; D possibly corresponds to TRBD1 (5 bases). V lost 5 bases, J lost 10 bases, and 14 bases lay in between. CDR3 length equals 12 residues. Germline loops: CDR1 MNHEY, CDR2 SVGAGI. The CDR3 loop is CASSRDGISYTF. The CDR3 DNA sequence: TGTGCCAGCAGTAGGGACGGAATCTCCTACACCTTC.

This clone was observed a few times. The chain is built from TRBV13 and TRBJ2-7; tentatively, D is TRBD1 or TRBD2 (5 bases each). Germline assignment: CDR1 PRHDT and CDR2 FYEKMQ (reference sequence). This CDR3 spans 12 amino acids. Deletions cut 2 bases from V and 10 bases from J, with 12 bases between. The CDR3 region has the DNA TGTGCCAGCAGCTTATTCCGGGACCCCCAGTACTTC. It translates to CASSLFRDPQYF.

The CDR3 reads CASSPGQGEYEQYF. The CDR3 nucleotides read TGTGCCAGCAGCCCGGGACAGGGAGAATACGAGCAGTACTTC. The chain couples TRBV13 to TRBJ2-7; 9 bases align to TRBD1. The CDR3 has 14 residues. From germline, CDR1 is PRHDT and CDR2 FYEKMQ (reference sequence). The V and J ends lost 5 bases and 4 bases, in that order; junction bases with no gene match: 6.

This rearrangement joins TRBV11-2 to TRBJ2-3; D might be TRBD1 (5 bases). The CDR3 runs to 15 residues. Germline CDR1 reads SGHAT; CDR2 reads FQNNGV. Trimming cost V 3 bases and J 0 bases, with 10 bases left between them. The CDR3 spells CASSFLAGSTDTQYF. CDR3 nucleotides: TGTGCCAGCAGCTTTTTGGCAGGGAGCACAGATACGCAGTATTTT. The full variable domain, in which reference TRBV11-2 and TRBJ2-3 provide the parts outside the CDR3, is EAGVAQSPRYKIIEKRQSVAFWCNPISGHATLYWYQQILGQGPKLLIQFQNNGVVDDSQLPKDRFSAERLKGVDSTLKIQPAKLEDSAVYLCASSFLAGSTDTQYFGPGTRLTVL.

In this sample, this clone turned up a few times. The chain carries TRBV6-6 and TRBJ2-2, with 11 bases identical to TRBD1. CDR1 MNHNY and CDR2 SVGAGI come from the germline V gene (reference sequence). V dropped 4 bases and J dropped 7; count of bases not matched to a gene: 2. CDR3 length: 14 residues. Here the CDR3 reads CASSWTGGGGELFF. The CDR3 DNA reads TGTGCCAGCAGTTGGACAGGGGGCGGCGGGGAGCTGTTTTTT.

The chain has TRBV28 and TRBJ2-7; TRBD2 might be the D (7 bases). Germline V gene data show CDR1 as MDHEN and CDR2 as SYDVKM. The CDR3 is 13 amino acids. V was cut by 6 bases and J by 6 bases, with 15 bases left in between. The CDR3 nucleotides read TGTGCCAGCAGAGGGGGGGGTGGACCCGAGCAGTACTTC. This codes for CASRGGGGPEQYF.

The V gene is TRBV29-1, the J gene TRBJ2-3; D is ambiguous. The CDR3 is made up of 12 amino acids. Germline assignment: CDR1 SQVTM and CDR2 ANQGSEA. Trimming took off 0 bases at V and 3 bases at J, with 4 bases between the two ends. Here the CDR3 reads CSVEDLTDTQYF. CDR3 nucleotide sequence: TGCAGCGTTGAAGATCTTACAGATACGCAGTATTTT.

This rearrangement joins TRBV28 to TRBJ2-1; D possibly corresponds to TRBD1 (6 bases). Germline CDR1 MDHEN, CDR2 SYDVKM. V was clipped by 4 bases and J by 6 bases, with 19 bases between them. The CDR3 is made up of 16 amino acids. CDR3 protein: CASSSQQGFWGNEQFF. CDR3 sequence (DNA): TGTGCCAGCAGTTCTCAACAGGGTTTTTGGGGCAATGAGCAGTTCTTC.

This clone has more than one count but fewer than ten. The rearrangement links TRBV2 to TRBJ2-1; TRBD1 matches at 9 bases. J was trimmed by 4 bases and V by 8 bases; bases with no gene match: 3. Germline lookup yields CDR1 SNHLY and CDR2 FYNNEI. This CDR3 has 13 amino acids. The CDR3 DNA reads as TGTGCCAGCGCGACAGGGGGGTACAATGAGCAGTTCTTC. This translates into CASATGGYNEQFF.

The CDR3 nucleotides are TGTGCCAGCAGCCAAGATTTGTGGGGGGCTAGCGGGAGAGGGTCCTACGAGCAGTACTTC. This gives the protein CASSQDLWGASGRGSYEQYF. This chain links TRBV4-2 with TRBJ2-7, with 10 bases aligning to TRBD2. V trimming: 0 bases; J trimming: 1 base; junction bases outside the gene matches: 15. This CDR3 region has 20 residues. CDR1 LGHNA and CDR2 YNFKEQ come from the germline V gene.

The chain combines TRBV14 with TRBJ2-7, with D tentatively TRBD1 or TRBD2 (5 bases each). The germline V and J ends were trimmed by 6 bases and 0 bases, with 9 bases remaining between them. The germline gives CDR1 SGHDN, CDR2 FVKESK. The CDR3 has 13 amino acids. CDR3 residues: CASRRDGSYEQYF. DNA of the CDR3: TGTGCCAGCAGACGGGACGGCTCCTACGAGCAGTACTTC.